This TCR beta chain was observed in a study of tumor and adjacent non-tumor tissue in lung cancer. Turning to the study itself: Aged about 30 to 76 years, patients included fewer than 11 men and about 5 women with stage I to III disease. Each sample yielded 4 million to 5 million productive TCRbeta reads on average. Study conclusions and caveats: Patients with more diverse tumor TCRs had worse survival. Significantly higher TCR diversity was found in tumor than normal lung.

CDR1 and CDR2 (germline): SGHAT, FQNNGV. The CDR3 consists of 14 residues. No cell sorting was done before RNA was extracted from the tissue. The normal lung tissue was taken more than 3 cm from the tumor edge. Note on this clonotype: Its antigen remains unidentified. At one end the junction does not follow the germline gene, possibly because of a read error.

TCRbeta libraries were built with three rounds of nested PCR, modified from ARM-PCR. TCRdb itself ran the multiplex PCR reads through MiXCR, one entry per CDR3 protein. The repertoire consists of about 48,000 distinct CDR3 sequences, with around 60% occurring once and the leading ten covering 30%. This chain joins TRBV11-2 and TRBJ1-6; TRBD1 agrees at 8 bases. Sample: distant non-tumor lung tissue. The clonotype was recovered from a woman aged 65 to 85 with non-small cell lung cancer. The CDR3 sequence: CVSSLDRGGSPPHF. The CDR3 bases are TGTGTCAGCAGCTTAGACAGGGGTGGTTCACCCCCCCACTTT.